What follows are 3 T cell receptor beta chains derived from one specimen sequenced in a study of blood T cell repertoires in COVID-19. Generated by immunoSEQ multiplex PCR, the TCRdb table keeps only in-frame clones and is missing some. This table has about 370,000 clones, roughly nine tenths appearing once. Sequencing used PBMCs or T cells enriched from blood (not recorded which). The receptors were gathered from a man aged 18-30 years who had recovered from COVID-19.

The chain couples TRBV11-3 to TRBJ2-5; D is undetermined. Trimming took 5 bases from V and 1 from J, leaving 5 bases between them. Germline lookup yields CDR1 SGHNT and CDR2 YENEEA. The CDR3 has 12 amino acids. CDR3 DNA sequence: TGTGCCAGCAGCCCGTGCCAAGAGACCCAGTACTTC. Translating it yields CASSPCQETQYF.

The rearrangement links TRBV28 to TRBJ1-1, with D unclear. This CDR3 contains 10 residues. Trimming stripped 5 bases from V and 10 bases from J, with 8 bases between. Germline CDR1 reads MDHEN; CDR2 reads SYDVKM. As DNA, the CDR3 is TGTGCCAGCAGTGGGCGGGTAGCTTTCTTT. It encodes CASSGRVAFF.

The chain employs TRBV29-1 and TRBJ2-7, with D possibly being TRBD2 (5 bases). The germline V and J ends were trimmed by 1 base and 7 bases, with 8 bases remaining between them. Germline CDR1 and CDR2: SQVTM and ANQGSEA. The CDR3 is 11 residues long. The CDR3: CSVEGREEQYF. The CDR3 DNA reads TGCAGCGTTGAAGGTAGGGAGGAGCAGTACTTC.